A single sample gave rise to the 11 T cell receptor beta chains below, sequenced in a study of response to subunit inactivated influenza vaccine (dated by TCRdb to between 2018 and 2020). Library creation used RT-PCR. Sequencer: Illumina HiSeq 2500. In TCRdb, the public reads were trimmed at Q25 with fastp and aligned with MiXCR, with productive beta chains retained. Identical CDR3 protein sequences are pooled into one entry, listed with their most common genes and DNA. The sample includes 150,000 to 200,000 distinct CDR3 sequences, with approximately 10% observed a single time. Of the sample, around 12% falls within the top ten clones. The time point label for this specimen denotes: approximately 45 days after influenza vaccine administration. This sample comprised non-naive T cells sorted from PBMCs, obtained 35 to 45 days after vaccination. Interpreted using the paper, the cell subset or site label stands for: memory T cell fraction. All receptors derive from a man aged 45-60 years who received an inactivated influenza vaccine. Donor details come from another sample of the same person, matched by shared clones.

A few counts support this clonotype. The chain links TRBV7-8 to TRBJ2-7; the D is unclear. This CDR3 is 14 amino acids long. In germline, CDR1 is SGHVS, CDR2 FQNEAQ. Between the trimmed V and J ends, which lost 5 bases and 1 base, there was a span of 12 bases. The CDR3 coding sequence is TGTGCCAGCAGCCGACGGACGGAATCCTACGAGCAGTACTTC. Amino acid sequence: CASSRRTESYEQYF.

This clonotype was seen a handful of times. The chain combines TRBV28 with TRBJ2-7, with 8 bases fitting TRBD1. Unmatched junction bases numbered 13, after V lost 7 bases and J lost 2 bases. The CDR3 runs 16 residues. Germline CDR1 reads MDHEN; CDR2 reads SYDVKM. The CDR3 is CASKRPGTGETYEQYF. The CDR3 nucleotides read TGTGCCAGCAAAAGGCCAGGGACAGGCGAAACCTACGAGCAGTACTTC.

CDR3 sequence (DNA): TGCGCCAGCAGCCAAGATCCTCCCGGGGGGGCTAGAAATACGCAGTATTTT. Residues: CASSQDPPGGARNTQYF. The chain recombines TRBV4-3 with TRBJ2-3; TRBD2 agrees at 8 bases. V gave up 0 bases and J gave up 7 bases; unmatched junction bases: 12. The CDR3 is 17 amino acids. Germline lookup yields CDR1 LGHNA and CDR2 YSLEER.

This clonotype came up many times. This chain connects TRBV12-3 or TRBV12-4 to TRBJ2-1; tentatively, D is TRBD1 (6 bases). Trimming took 3 bases from V and 4 from J, leaving 10 bases between them. CDR3 length: 14 amino acids. The CDR3 DNA reads TGTGCCAGCAGTTTCGGGACAATATACAATGAGCAGTTCTTC. Translated, it gives CASSFGTIYNEQFF.

This clonotype was observed a handful of times. The chain carries TRBV29-1 and TRBJ2-7, with 7 nucleotides matching TRBD1. V was clipped by 6 bases and J by 2 bases; unmatched bases: 7. This CDR3 spans 13 amino acids. CDR1 is SQVTM and CDR2 is ANQGSEA in the germline V gene. The CDR3 DNA is TGCAGCGTAGGGGGACAGCGAACCTACGAGCAGTACTTC. Protein product: CSVGGQRTYEQYF.

CDR3 sequence: CASSLGGAGRIGDSPLHF. The CDR3 bases are TGTGCCAGCAGTTTAGGGGGGGCGGGAAGGATAGGGGACTCACCCCTCCACTTT. The V gene is TRBV28, the J gene TRBJ1-6, with D maybe TRBD1 (6 bases). CDR3 length: 18 residues. V shed 2 bases and J shed 10 bases, with 24 bases lying between them. Germline values: CDR1 MDHEN, CDR2 SYDVKM.

Comment on this clonotype: A much larger clone lies a single base off, so this may be a read error. This rearrangement joins TRBV6-2 or TRBV6-3 to TRBJ2-1, with 9 nucleotides matching TRBD1. The V and J ends lost 8 bases and 2 bases, in that order; junction bases with no gene match: 10. This CDR3 has 16 amino acids. Germline V gene lookup returns CDR1 MNHEY and CDR2 SVGEGT. CDR3 loop: CASRDQTGGTYNEQFF. CDR3 in DNA: TGTGCCAGCCGAGACCAGACAGGGGGAACCTACAATGAGCAGTTCTTC.

This clonotype was detected a few times. The chain has TRBV28 and TRBJ1-1; D uncertain. This CDR3 has 13 residues. Germline CDR1 is MDHEN and CDR2 is SYDVKM. V dropped 7 bases and J dropped 1 base, with 10 bases sitting between them. CDR3 in amino acids: CASTPAGNTEAFF. The CDR3 nucleotides are TGTGCCAGCACCCCAGCCGGGAACACTGAAGCTTTCTTT.

The chain links TRBV14 to TRBJ2-7, with D possibly being TRBD2 (5 bases). V lost 0 bases to trimming and J lost 2 bases, with 11 bases between them. Per germline, CDR1 SGHDN and CDR2 FVKESK. The CDR3 contains 15 residues. The CDR3 reads CASSQDASPTYEQYF. The CDR3 DNA is TGTGCCAGCAGCCAAGACGCTAGCCCCACCTACGAGCAGTACTTC.

On this clonotype: This may be a read error, as it is one base from a much larger clone. This chain uses TRBV3-1 with TRBJ1-1; 8 nucleotides align to TRBD1. The CDR3 loop spans 18 amino acids. The V gene's germline CDR1 is LGHDT and CDR2 YNNKEL (reference sequence). This chain's CDR3 is CTSSPADRGSRANTEAFF. CDR3 nucleotide sequence: TGTACCAGCAGTCCCGCCGACAGGGGCAGTCGGGCGAACACTGAAGCTTTCTTT.

This clonotype occurred a few times. This chain uses TRBV10-3 with TRBJ1-1; D might be TRBD1 (5 bases). The germline CDR1 and CDR2 sequences are ENHRY and SYGVKD. With 9 bases removed from V and 3 bases from J, the gap between germline ends came to 14 bases. This CDR3 is built from 13 residues. This CDR3 reads CAISGKVDTEAFF. The CDR3 nucleotides are TGTGCCATATCAGGGAAGGTGGACACTGAAGCTTTCTTT.